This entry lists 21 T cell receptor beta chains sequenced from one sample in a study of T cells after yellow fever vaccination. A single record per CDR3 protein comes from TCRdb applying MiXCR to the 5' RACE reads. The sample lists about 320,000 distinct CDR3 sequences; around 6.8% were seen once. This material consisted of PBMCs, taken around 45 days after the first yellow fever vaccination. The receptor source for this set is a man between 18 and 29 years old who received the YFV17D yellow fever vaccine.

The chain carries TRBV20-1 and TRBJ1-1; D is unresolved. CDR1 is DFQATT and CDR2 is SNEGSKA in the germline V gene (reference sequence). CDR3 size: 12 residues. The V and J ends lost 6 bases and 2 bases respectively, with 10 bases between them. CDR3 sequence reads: CSAGPPNTEAFF. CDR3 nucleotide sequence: TGCAGTGCGGGTCCCCCAAACACTGAAGCTTTCTTT.

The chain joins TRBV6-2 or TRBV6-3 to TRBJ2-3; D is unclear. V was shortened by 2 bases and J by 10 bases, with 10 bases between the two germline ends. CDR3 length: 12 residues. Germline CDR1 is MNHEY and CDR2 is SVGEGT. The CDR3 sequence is CASSYTAIAQYF. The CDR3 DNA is TGTGCCAGCAGTTACACAGCGATTGCGCAGTATTTT.

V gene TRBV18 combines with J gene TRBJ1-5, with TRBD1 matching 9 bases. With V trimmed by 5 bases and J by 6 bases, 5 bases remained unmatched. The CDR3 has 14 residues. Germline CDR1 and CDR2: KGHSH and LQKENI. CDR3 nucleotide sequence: TGTGCCAGCTCATCCGACAGGGGGGGTCAGCCCCAGCATTTT. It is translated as CASSSDRGGQPQHF. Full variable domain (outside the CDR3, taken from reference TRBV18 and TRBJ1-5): NAGVMQNPRHLVRRRGQEARLRCSPMKGHSHVYWYRQLPEEGLKFMVYLQKENIIDESGMPKERFSAEFPKEGPSILRIQQVVRGDSAAYFCASSSDRGGQPQHFGDGTRLSIL.

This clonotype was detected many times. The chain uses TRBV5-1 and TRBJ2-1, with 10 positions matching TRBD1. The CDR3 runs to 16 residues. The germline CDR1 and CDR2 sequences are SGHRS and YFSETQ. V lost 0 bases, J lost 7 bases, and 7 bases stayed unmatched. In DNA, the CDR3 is TGCGCCAGCAGCTTGGAGGGACAGGGGATTTGGAATGAGCAGTTCTTC. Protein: CASSLEGQGIWNEQFF. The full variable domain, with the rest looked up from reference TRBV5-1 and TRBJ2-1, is KAGVTQTPRYLIKTRGQQVTLSCSPISGHRSVSWYQQTPGQGLQFLFEYFSETQRNKGNFPGRFSGRQFSNSRSEMNVSTLELGDSALYLCASSLEGQGIWNEQFFGPGTRLTVL.

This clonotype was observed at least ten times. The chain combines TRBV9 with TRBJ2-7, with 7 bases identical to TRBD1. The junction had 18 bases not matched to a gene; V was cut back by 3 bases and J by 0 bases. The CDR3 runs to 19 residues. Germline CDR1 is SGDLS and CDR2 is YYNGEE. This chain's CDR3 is CASSAPGATGVPFSYEQYV. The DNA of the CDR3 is TGTGCCAGCAGCGCGCCGGGCGCAACAGGGGTCCCCTTCTCCTACGAGCAGTACGTC.

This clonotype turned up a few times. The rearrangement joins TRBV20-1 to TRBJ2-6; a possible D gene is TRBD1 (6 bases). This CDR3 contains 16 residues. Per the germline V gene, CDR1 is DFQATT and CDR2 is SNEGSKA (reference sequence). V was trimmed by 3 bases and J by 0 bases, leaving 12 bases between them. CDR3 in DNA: TGCAGTGCTAGGGAGAGGGGGAGCTCTGGGGCCAACGTCCTGACTTTC. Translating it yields CSARERGSSGANVLTF.

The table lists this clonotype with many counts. CDR3: CASSPRNTEAFF. CDR3 nucleotide sequence: TGTGCCAGCAGCCCCAGGAACACTGAAGCTTTCTTT. The chain employs TRBV3-1 and TRBJ1-1, with D unresolved. There are 12 residues in the CDR3. The germline V and J ends were trimmed by 4 bases and 1 base, with 4 bases remaining between them. Germline V gene sequence: CDR1 LGHDT, CDR2 YNNKEL (reference sequence). Full variable domain (missing parts from reference TRBV3-1 and TRBJ1-1): DTAVSQTPKYLVTQMGNDKSIKCEQNLGHDTMYWYKQDSKKFLKIMFSYNNKELIINETVPNRFSPKSPDKAHLNLHINSLELGDSAVYFCASSPRNTEAFFGQGTRLTVV.

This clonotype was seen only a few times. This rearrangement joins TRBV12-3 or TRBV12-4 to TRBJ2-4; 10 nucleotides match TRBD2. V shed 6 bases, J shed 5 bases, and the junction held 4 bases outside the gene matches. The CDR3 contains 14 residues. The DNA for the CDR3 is TGTGCCAGCAGCCTAGCGGGGGTGCAAAACATTCAGTACTTC. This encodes CASSLAGVQNIQYF.

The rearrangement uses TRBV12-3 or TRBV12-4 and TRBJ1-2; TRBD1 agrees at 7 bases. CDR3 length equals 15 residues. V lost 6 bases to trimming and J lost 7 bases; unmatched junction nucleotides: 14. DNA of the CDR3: TGTGCCAGCAGCCCAAGACAAACAGGGGCGGCTGGCTACACCTTC. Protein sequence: CASSPRQTGAAGYTF.

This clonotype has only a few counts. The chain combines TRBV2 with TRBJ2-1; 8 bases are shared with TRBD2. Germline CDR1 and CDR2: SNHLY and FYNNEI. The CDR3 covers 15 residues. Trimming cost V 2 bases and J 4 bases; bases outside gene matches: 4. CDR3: CASSEWASGYNEQFF. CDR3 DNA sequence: TGTGCCAGCAGTGAATGGGCTAGCGGGTACAATGAGCAGTTCTTC.

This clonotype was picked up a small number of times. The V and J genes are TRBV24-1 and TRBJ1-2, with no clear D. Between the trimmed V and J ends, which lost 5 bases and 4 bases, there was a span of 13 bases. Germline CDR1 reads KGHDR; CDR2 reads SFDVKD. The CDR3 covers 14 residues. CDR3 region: CATSGAGNLYGYTF. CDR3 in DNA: TGTGCCACCAGTGGTGCGGGAAATCTCTATGGCTACACCTTC.

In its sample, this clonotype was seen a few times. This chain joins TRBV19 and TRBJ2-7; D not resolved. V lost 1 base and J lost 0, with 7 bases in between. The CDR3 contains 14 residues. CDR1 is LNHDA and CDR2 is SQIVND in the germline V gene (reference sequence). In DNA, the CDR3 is TGTGCCAGTAGTATAGCGACTGACTCCTACGAGCAGTACTTC. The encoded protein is CASSIATDSYEQYF.

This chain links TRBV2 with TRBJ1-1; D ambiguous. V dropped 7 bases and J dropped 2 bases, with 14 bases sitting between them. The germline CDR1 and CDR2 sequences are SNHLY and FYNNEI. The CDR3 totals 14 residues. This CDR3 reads CASTSGLPNTEAFF. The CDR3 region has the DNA TGTGCCAGCACGAGCGGACTACCCAACACTGAAGCTTTCTTT.

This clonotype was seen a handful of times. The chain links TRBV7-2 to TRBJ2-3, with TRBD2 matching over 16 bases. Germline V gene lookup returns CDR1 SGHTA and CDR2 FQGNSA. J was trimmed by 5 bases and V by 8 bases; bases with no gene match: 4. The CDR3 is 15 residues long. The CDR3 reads CASLGLAGGGDTQYF. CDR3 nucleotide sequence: TGTGCCAGCCTGGGACTAGCGGGGGGGGGAGATACGCAGTATTTT.

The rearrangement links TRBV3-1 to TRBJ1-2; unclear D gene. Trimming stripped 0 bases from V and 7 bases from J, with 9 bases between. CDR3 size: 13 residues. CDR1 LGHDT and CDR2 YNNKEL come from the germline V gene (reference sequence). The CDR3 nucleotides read TGTGCCAGCAGCCAAGAGTGGGCGGTTGGCTACACCTTC. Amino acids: CASSQEWAVGYTF.

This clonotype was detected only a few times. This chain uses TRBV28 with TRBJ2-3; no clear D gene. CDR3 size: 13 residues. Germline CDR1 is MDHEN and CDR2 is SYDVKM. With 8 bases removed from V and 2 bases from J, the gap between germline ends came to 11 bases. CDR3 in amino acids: CASGLSYTDTQYF. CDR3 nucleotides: TGTGCCAGCGGCCTATCGTACACAGATACGCAGTATTTT.

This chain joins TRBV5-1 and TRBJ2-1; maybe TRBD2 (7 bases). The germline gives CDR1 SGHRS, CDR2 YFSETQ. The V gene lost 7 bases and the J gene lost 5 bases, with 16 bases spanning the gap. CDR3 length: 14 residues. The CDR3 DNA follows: TGCGCCAGCGGGGCGGGGGCGCCTAACAATGAGCAGTTCTTC. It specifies CASGAGAPNNEQFF. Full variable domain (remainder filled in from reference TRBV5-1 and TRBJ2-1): KAGVTQTPRYLIKTRGQQVTLSCSPISGHRSVSWYQQTPGQGLQFLFEYFSETQRNKGNFPGRFSGRQFSNSRSEMNVSTLELGDSALYLCASGAGAPNNEQFFGPGTRLTVL.

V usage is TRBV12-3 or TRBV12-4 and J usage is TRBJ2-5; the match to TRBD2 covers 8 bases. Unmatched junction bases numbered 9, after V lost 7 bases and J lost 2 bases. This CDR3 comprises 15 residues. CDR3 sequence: CASNRRGGGQETQYF. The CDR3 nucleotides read TGTGCCAGCAACCGGCGGGGCGGGGGGCAAGAGACCCAGTACTTC.

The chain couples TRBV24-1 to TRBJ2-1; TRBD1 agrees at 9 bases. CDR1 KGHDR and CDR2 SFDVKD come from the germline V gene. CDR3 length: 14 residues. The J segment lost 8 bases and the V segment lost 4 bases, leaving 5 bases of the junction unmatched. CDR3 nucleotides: TGTGCCACCAGTGAGGGGACAGGGTTCGATGAGCAGTTCTTC. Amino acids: CATSEGTGFDEQFF.

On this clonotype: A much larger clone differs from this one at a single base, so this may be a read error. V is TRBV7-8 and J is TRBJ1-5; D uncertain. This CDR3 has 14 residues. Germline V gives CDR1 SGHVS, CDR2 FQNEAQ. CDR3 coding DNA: TGTGCCAGCAGCTTCCGACAAAACAATCAGTCCCAGCATTTT. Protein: CASSFRQNNQSQHF.

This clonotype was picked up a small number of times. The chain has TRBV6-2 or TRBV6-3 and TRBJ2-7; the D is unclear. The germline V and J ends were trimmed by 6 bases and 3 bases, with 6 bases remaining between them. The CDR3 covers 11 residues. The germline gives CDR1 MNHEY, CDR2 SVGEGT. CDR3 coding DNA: TGTGCCAGCAGATCCATCTACGAGCAGTACTTC. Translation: CASRSIYEQYF.